This T cell receptor beta chain was recorded in a study of a mutant IDH1 vaccine in newly diagnosed glioma. With 0 bases clipped from V and 3 bases from J, the junction kept 10 bases outside the gene matches. Germline CDR1 is SGHRS and CDR2 is YFSETQ. The CDR3 totals 18 residues. Time point defined: week 5, during vaccination. Each vaccine dose was 300 ug of mutant IDH1 20-mer peptide, with topical imiquimod. Assay: immunoSEQ multiplex PCR; the TCRdb copy retains only in-frame clones and omits some. The sample shows fewer than 65,000 clones, about 86% of them seen only once. In regard to this clone: Its antigen is currently unknown.

The material sequenced was PBMCs, taken from a glioma patient whose treatment included an IDH1 peptide vaccine. V and J are TRBV5-1 and TRBJ2-1, with 9 bases aligning to TRBD2. This TCR was recovered from a man aged 30-40 years with glioma. The CDR3 coding sequence is TGCGCCAGCAGCTTGGGAGCGGGGGGAGCTCGCCTCTACAATGAGCAGTTCTTC. Translation gives CASSLGAGGARLYNEQFF.